This T cell receptor (beta chain) is from a study of blood T cell repertoires in COVID-19. Study summary: Collection of acute and convalescent COVID-19 samples took place in the United States, Italy and Spain. In each case, the material was cDNA or gDNA derived from T cells, B-cell-depleted T cells, or PBMCs.

CDR1 SGHRS and CDR2 YFSETQ come from the germline V gene. The CDR3 extends over 13 amino acids. Losses at the gene ends were 6 bases for V and 4 bases for J; bases not matched to a gene: 6. Authors' processing steps: How many nucleated cells were present was estimated from reference gene primer amplification. Clones were sequenced by immunoSEQ multiplex PCR, and TCRdb holds only the in-frame ones, with some missing. V and J calls plus clone size are reproduced from that table; the DNA served to infer D and trimming. The sample yields about 76,000 clones, about 88% seen once. This clonotype was sampled from a man in his forties or fifties with acute or convalescent COVID-19. The chain combines TRBV5-1 with TRBJ2-5, with 7 bases identical to TRBD2. The sequenced sample was peripheral blood. CDR3 sequence: CASTSGMTETQYF. The CDR3 DNA reads TGCGCCAGCACGAGCGGGATGACAGAGACCCAGTACTTC.